This TCR beta chain stems from a study of read filtering for tumor transcriptome and immune sequencing (dated by TCRdb to the early 2020s). Describing the broader study: The cohort consisted of about 17 male and some 13 female patients, with a mean age of 65.9 years and an age range of roughly 47 to 85. TCR repertoires obtained by targeted immune repertoire sequencing and by bulk whole-transcriptome sequencing performed on the same bone marrow samples were compared. After DNase treatment, whole-transcriptome libraries were prepared using the TruSeq RNA Access Library Prep Kit. Per sample, about 4.05 to 10.27 million TCR-region mapped reads were obtained with IR-seq, compared with only about 80 to 1,400 with RNA-seq. By revised international staging, eight or nine patients were R-ISS I, 16 were R-ISS II and over five were R-ISS III. One of the main goals was to work out a read-filtering strategy for immune repertoire data, in particular whether clonotypes backed by only a single read should be removed.

The table lists this clonotype with a few counts. What this receptor recognizes is not known. No base quality values were provided; no much bigger clone lies one nucleotide off. What the research found in general, with its limitations: Removing single-read clonotypes increased the correlation between IR-seq and RNA-seq shared clonotype proportions. The sorted CD138-negative fraction was composed of a mixed bone marrow immune population rather than of purified T cells. Single-read clonotypes made up about 82% of clonotypes but about 3.6% of total reads in IR-seq, and about three quarters of clonotypes and about 45% of reads in RNA-seq. Compared with RNA-seq, IR-seq captured clonotypes at much greater depth and more reliably, and a smaller IR-seq throughput was enough to identify most of the shared clonotypes.

The CDR3 runs 14 amino acids, cysteine and phenylalanine included. Only the CDR3 DNA is retained, 42 bases long and in frame from the first base. For this chain, trimming is 6 bases at the V end and 7 bases at the J end, and the number of junction bases without a gene match is 11. The germline V gene sets CDR1 to MNHNS and CDR2 to SASEGT. TCR libraries were constructed from about 400 ng RNA using the Immunoverse kit, and molecular barcoded adaptors covering alpha/delta and beta/gamma chains were employed. TCR library preparation used the same RNA that went into transcriptome sequencing. An Illumina HiSeq 4000 with 2 x 150 cycles was used to sequence the TCR libraries. The study's processing was this. MiXCR aligned TCR reads to human V, D, J and C references and assembled the aligned reads into CDR3 clonotypes, with quality filtering and error correction included. Clonotype counts and gene usage diversity were analyzed with the tcR package in R. Raw mapping reads were checked after the RNA-seq reads had been mapped by STAR aligner version 2.5.3a onto the human GRCh37 genome. To test how sequencing depth affected the clonotypes detected, IR-seq fastq files were randomly downsampled with Seqtk 1.3. TCRdb ran its own pipeline on the public reads, namely fastp trimming at Q25 and MiXCR clone calling, and kept in-frame beta chains. Records with the same CDR3 protein are collapsed into one entry carrying the most frequent genes and DNA. TCRdb assigned the V and J calls; the authors' analysis was not used. The sample table records more than 20,000 distinct CDR3 sequences; roughly 20% of these occur just once. The ten most abundant clones make up about a sixth of the sample.

Bone marrow was sampled from every patient at the time of active disease. Bone marrow mononuclear cells were isolated by Ficoll-Hypaque density gradient centrifugation. To remove myeloma plasma cells, the cells were labeled with CD138 magnetic microbeads on a MACS separator, and CD138-negative cells were then collected by negative selection. Flow cytometry on an Attune NxT with CD138 antibodies was used to check the purity of the isolated cells. TRIzol reagent was used to extract total RNA, and a NanoDrop spectrophotometer was used to quantify the extracted RNA. Paired RNA-seq and IR-seq were performed on the CD138-negative bone marrow sample of each patient.

The specimen sequenced was a population of CD138-negative cells sorted from bone marrow. Explained via the paper, the cell subset or site label denotes: bone marrow mononuclear cells depleted of CD138+ plasma/myeloma cells by negative magnetic selection. The TCR originated in a donor at least 40 years old with multiple myeloma. The sequence links TRBV6-1 to TRBJ1-1, and TRBD1 matches 7 of the central bases. Read as DNA, the sequence is TGTGCCAGCAGCGGGGAGGGGGCAGTCGGTGAAGCTTTCTTT. Translation gives CASSGEGAVGEAFF.